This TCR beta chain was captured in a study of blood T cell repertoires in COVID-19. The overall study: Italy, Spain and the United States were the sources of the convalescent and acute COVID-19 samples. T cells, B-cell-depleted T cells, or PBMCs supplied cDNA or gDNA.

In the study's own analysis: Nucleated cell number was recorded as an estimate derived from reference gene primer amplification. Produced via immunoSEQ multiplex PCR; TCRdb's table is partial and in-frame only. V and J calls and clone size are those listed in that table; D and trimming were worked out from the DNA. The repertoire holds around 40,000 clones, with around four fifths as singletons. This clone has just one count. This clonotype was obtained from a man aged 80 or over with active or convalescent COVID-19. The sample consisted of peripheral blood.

The CDR3 DNA follows: TGTGCCAGAATCGAAAGCCGGGGCTACACCTTC. Translating it yields CARIESRGYTF. The chain is built from TRBV6-6 and TRBJ1-2; D is uncertain. The germline V gene encodes CDR1 MNHNY and CDR2 SVGAGI (reference sequence). V lost 9 bases to trimming and J lost 8 bases, with 13 bases between them. The CDR3 loop spans 11 amino acids.